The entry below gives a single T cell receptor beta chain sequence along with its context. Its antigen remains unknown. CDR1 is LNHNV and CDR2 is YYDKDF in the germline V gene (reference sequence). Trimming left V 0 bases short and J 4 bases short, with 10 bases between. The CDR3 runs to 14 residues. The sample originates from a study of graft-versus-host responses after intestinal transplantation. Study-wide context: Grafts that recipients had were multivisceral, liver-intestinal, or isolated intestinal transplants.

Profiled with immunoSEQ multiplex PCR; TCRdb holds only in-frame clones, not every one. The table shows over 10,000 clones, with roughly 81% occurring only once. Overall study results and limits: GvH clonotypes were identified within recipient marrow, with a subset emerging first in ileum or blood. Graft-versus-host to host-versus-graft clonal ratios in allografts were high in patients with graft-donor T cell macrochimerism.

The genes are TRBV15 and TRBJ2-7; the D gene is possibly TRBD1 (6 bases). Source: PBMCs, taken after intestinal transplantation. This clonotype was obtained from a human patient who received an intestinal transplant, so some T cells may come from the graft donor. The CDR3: CATSRDTDRYEQYF. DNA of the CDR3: TGTGCCACCAGCAGAGATACGGACAGATACGAGCAGTACTTC.